The 14 T cell receptor beta chains in this list originate from one sample, sequenced in a study of T cell responses to AZD1222 COVID-19 vaccine. The repertoire was sequenced with immunoSEQ multiplex PCR; TCRdb's copy has only in-frame clones and lacks some. The table lists some 130,000 clones, 90% to 95% of them singletons. Source: peripheral blood, taken on day 0 of AZD1222 vaccination. Source of these receptors: an adult in good health.

V is TRBV7-9 and J is TRBJ1-2; D is unresolved. Germline CDR1 and CDR2: SEHNR and FQNEAQ (reference sequence). The V end was cut by 1 base, the J end by 3 bases, with 9 bases between. The CDR3 sequence is 14 residues long. CDR3 protein: CASSLGTDYYGYTF. CDR3 coding DNA: TGTGCCAGCAGCTTAGGGACCGACTACTATGGCTACACCTTC.

The V call is TRBV5-5, the J call TRBJ2-5, with D possibly called TRBD1 or TRBD2 (5 bases each). The CDR3 contains 15 residues. Looked up from germline, CDR1 is SGHKS and CDR2 is YYEKEE (reference sequence). V lost 6 bases, J lost 1 base, and 16 bases lay in between. CDR3 amino acids: CASTPGAPGQETQYF. The CDR3 coding sequence is TGTGCCAGCACCCCCGGGGCCCCTGGCCAAGAGACCCAGTACTTC.

The rearrangement joins TRBV2 to TRBJ1-2; D perhaps matches TRBD1 (5 bases). Trimming stripped 8 bases from V and 2 bases from J, with 24 bases between. CDR1 SNHLY and CDR2 FYNNEI come from the germline V gene. The CDR3 runs to 17 residues. In DNA form, the CDR3 reads TGTGCCAGCGTCGGTGCGGGGACCTCACGGGGCAACTATGGCTACACCTTC. Its protein is CASVGAGTSRGNYGYTF.

This clone showed up just once. The chain has TRBV13 and TRBJ1-5; TRBD1 is a possible D gene (5 bases). The CDR3 consists of 14 residues. Germline V gene lookup returns CDR1 PRHDT and CDR2 FYEKMQ (reference sequence). V was shortened by 3 bases and J by 6 bases, with 12 bases between the two germline ends. The CDR3 loop is CASSLGTGIQPQHF. DNA of the CDR3: TGTGCCAGCAGCTTGGGGACGGGGATTCAGCCCCAGCATTTT.

V is TRBV9 and J is TRBJ1-4, with TRBD1 matching over 7 bases. In germline, CDR1 is SGDLS, CDR2 YYNGEE. V lost 4 bases and J lost 1; bases outside the gene matches: 4. This CDR3 has 15 amino acids. CDR3 in amino acids: CASSFRQGTNEKLFF. For the CDR3, the DNA is TGTGCCAGCAGCTTCCGACAGGGAACTAATGAAAAACTGTTTTTT.

V gene TRBV2 combines with J gene TRBJ2-1; D is uncertain. Germline V gene data show CDR1 as SNHLY and CDR2 as FYNNEI. The CDR3 sequence is 11 residues long. The ends were cut back, 10 bases at V and 9 bases at J, with 13 bases in the middle. The CDR3 sequence is CAMVGLPEQFF. The CDR3 bases are TGTGCCATGGTGGGGTTACCTGAGCAGTTCTTC.

The chain joins TRBV9 to TRBJ1-1; possible D gene TRBD1, 5 bases. This CDR3 has 15 residues. Deletions cut 0 bases from V and 1 base from J, with 10 bases between. In germline, CDR1 is SGDLS, CDR2 YYNGEE. CDR3 in DNA: TGTGCCAGCAGCGTAGGGGGGACCGGGAACACTGAAGCTTTCTTT. Its translation: CASSVGGTGNTEAFF.

This clone was seen only a few times. The CDR3 sequence is CASSYRGWGYGYTF. In nucleotides, the CDR3 is TGTGCCAGCAGTTATCGGGGTTGGGGCTATGGCTACACCTTC. J is TRBJ1-2 and V is TRBV6-5; unclear D gene. V was pared by 3 bases and J by 4 bases, with 12 bases between. Looked up from germline, CDR1 is MNHEY and CDR2 is SVGAGI. The CDR3 covers 14 residues.

V usage is TRBV28 and J usage is TRBJ2-5, with TRBD1 identical over 9 bases. The CDR3 covers 14 residues. Germline V gives CDR1 MDHEN, CDR2 SYDVKM. V was clipped by 7 bases and J by 3 bases; unmatched bases: 6. As DNA, the CDR3 is TGTGCCAGCAACTTCCGGGACAGGGAAGAGACCCAGTACTTC. Translating gives CASNFRDREETQYF.

J is TRBJ1-2 and V is TRBV7-9; the D is unclear. Trimming shortened V by 7 bases and J by 1 base, and 13 bases separated the two germline ends. CDR1 is SEHNR, CDR2 FQNEAQ, per germline (reference sequence). CDR3 length: 14 residues. The CDR3 region is CASTKGEVNYGYTF. In nucleotides, the CDR3 is TGTGCCAGCACGAAAGGAGAGGTTAACTATGGCTACACCTTC.

This rearrangement joins TRBV5-4 to TRBJ2-3; D may be TRBD1 or TRBD2 (5 bases each). The CDR3 runs 15 residues. V lost 10 bases, J lost 0 bases, and 18 bases lay in between. The germline V gene has CDR1 SGHNT and CDR2 YYREEE (reference sequence). The CDR3, as DNA: TGTGCCTACCGGTCAGGGAGTGGAAGCACAGATACGCAGTATTTT. Translated: CAYRSGSGSTDTQYF. Looking up the rest from reference TRBV5-4 and TRBJ2-3 gives the full variable domain: ETGVTQSPTHLIKTRGQQVTLRCSSQSGHNTVSWYQQALGQGPQFIFQYYREEENGRGNFPPRFSGLQFPNYSSELNVNALELDDSALYLCAYRSGSGSTDTQYFGPGTRLTVL.

The V call is TRBV6-5, the J call TRBJ1-5; TRBD1 matches 7 bases. Germline values: CDR1 MNHEY, CDR2 SVGAGI. Trimming took 9 bases from V and 6 from J; bases not matched to a gene: 8. The CDR3 contains 13 residues. The CDR3: CASTTGRGQPQHF. The DNA of the CDR3 is TGTGCCAGTACGACAGGGCGCGGTCAGCCCCAGCATTTT.

The CDR3 sequence is CASSSGPLDIPYGYTF. The CDR3 region has the DNA TGTGCCAGCAGCTCCGGCCCCCTGGACATACCCTATGGCTACACCTTC. The V gene is TRBV5-6, the J gene TRBJ1-2; TRBD1 might be the D (5 bases). This CDR3 is built from 16 residues. The germline CDR1 and CDR2 sequences are SGHDT and YYEEEE. The V and J ends lost 3 bases and 4 bases respectively, with 19 bases between them.

This chain connects TRBV18 to TRBJ2-2, with TRBD2 matching over 8 bases. This CDR3 has 17 amino acids. The V gene end was trimmed by 2 bases and the J gene end by 5 bases; junction bases not matched to a gene: 10. Germline assignment: CDR1 KGHSH and CDR2 LQKENI. The CDR3 sequence is CASSPAFSGAWTGELFF. The CDR3 DNA is TGTGCCAGCTCACCAGCGTTTAGCGGGGCTTGGACCGGGGAGCTGTTTTTT.